The 21 T cell receptor beta chains presented below share a single source sample, sequenced in a study of blood T cell repertoires in COVID-19 (TCRdb year 2020). Library preparation was by the immunoSEQ multiplex PCR assay. Drawn from immuneACCESS, this table holds only the in-frame rearrangements with V and J called that TCRdb kept. Clones are partly lost; checked studies trace under half to an unresolved V gene and leave the rest unexplained. Recorded for this sample are more than 70,000 clones; roughly 87% of them occurred a single time. The ten largest clones capture around 8.6% of the sample. The specimen was peripheral blood. Source of these receptors: a man in his forties or fifties with acute or convalescent COVID-19.

CDR3 sequence: CASSEAPGVSGNTIYF. The CDR3 coding sequence is TGTGCCAGCAGTGAAGCCCCGGGAGTATCCGGAAACACCATATATTTT. The chain carries TRBV6-1 and TRBJ1-3; D is undetermined. V was pared by 0 bases and J by 4 bases, with 13 bases between. The CDR3 spans 16 residues. Germline CDR1 is MNHNS and CDR2 is SASEGT.

V usage is TRBV10-3 and J usage is TRBJ1-2, with D perhaps TRBD1 (5 bases). The CDR3 totals 14 residues. CDR1 ENHRY and CDR2 SYGVKD come from the germline V gene. The V end was cut by 6 bases, the J end by 0 bases, with 11 bases between. The CDR3 DNA follows: TGTGCCATCAGCCTCCAGGGATCTAACTATGGCTACACCTTC. Translated, it gives CAISLQGSNYGYTF.

This chain joins TRBV6-6 and TRBJ2-5; 11 nucleotides line up with TRBD2. The V and J ends lost 5 bases and 4 bases, in that order; junction bases with no gene match: 9. Germline V lookup: CDR1 MNHNY, CDR2 SVGAGI (reference sequence). The CDR3 consists of 16 residues. Written as DNA, the CDR3 is TGTGCCAGCAGTGGACTAGCGGGCCCCGAAGGAGAGACCCAGTACTTC. It translates to CASSGLAGPEGETQYF.

This sequence joins TRBV14 and TRBJ2-7, with TRBD1 identical over 7 bases. Losses at the gene ends were 10 bases for V and 2 bases for J; bases not matched to a gene: 14. The CDR3 loop spans 15 amino acids. The V gene's germline CDR1 is SGHDN and CDR2 FVKESK. The CDR3 region has the DNA TGTGCCACCAACGGACAGGCGTGGCGGGCCTACGAGCAGTACGTC. Its translation is CATNGQAWRAYEQYV.

The chain employs TRBV10-3 and TRBJ1-2, with TRBD1 matching 8 bases. V shed 6 bases and J 8 bases; nucleotides not matched to a gene: 8. This CDR3 region has 13 residues. Germline-derived CDR1 and CDR2 are ENHRY and SYGVKD. CDR3 DNA: TGTGCCATCAGCGCTACAGGGGGAGGGGGCTACACCTTC. Protein sequence: CAISATGGGGYTF.

This clone was found a few times. The V and J genes are TRBV11-2 and TRBJ1-6; D might be TRBD1 (6 bases). The CDR3 contains 14 residues. Deletions cut 4 bases from V and 10 bases from J, with 14 bases between. Germline values: CDR1 SGHAT, CDR2 FQNNGV. The CDR3 loop is CASSSGHQVSPLHF. CDR3 coding DNA: TGTGCCAGCAGCTCGGGACATCAAGTATCACCCCTCCACTTT.

J is TRBJ2-7 and V is TRBV6-5; TRBD1 matches at 7 bases. V lost 7 bases to trimming and J lost 0 bases; unmatched junction nucleotides: 6. Germline V lookup: CDR1 MNHEY, CDR2 SVGAGI. The CDR3 totals 14 residues. CDR3 region: CASNKQGPSYEQYF. In nucleotides, the CDR3 is TGTGCCAGCAATAAACAGGGGCCCTCCTACGAGCAGTACTTC.

The rearrangement uses TRBV5-1 and TRBJ2-2, with D possibly being TRBD1 (6 bases). This CDR3 contains 15 residues. From germline, CDR1 is SGHRS and CDR2 YFSETQ. The ends were cut back, 0 bases at V and 6 bases at J, with 12 bases in the middle. The CDR3 DNA sequence: TGCGCCAGCAGCTTGGTGCAGGGGTCGGCCGGGGAGCTGTTTTTT. This encodes CASSLVQGSAGELFF. Full variable domain (rest looked up from reference TRBV5-1 and TRBJ2-2): KAGVTQTPRYLIKTRGQQVTLSCSPISGHRSVSWYQQTPGQGLQFLFEYFSETQRNKGNFPGRFSGRQFSNSRSEMNVSTLELGDSALYLCASSLVQGSAGELFFGEGSRLTVL.

This clone was counted only a few times. The genes are TRBV9 and TRBJ2-7; D might be TRBD2 (5 bases). The CDR3 has 18 amino acids. Trimming removed 2 bases from V and 7 bases from J, with 28 bases in between. Germline lookup yields CDR1 SGDLS and CDR2 YYNGEE. In DNA, the CDR3 is TGTGCCAGCAGCGTTGGGTCCCCAACCCAGCGGAGGCAAAATGAGCAGTACTTC. As protein: CASSVGSPTQRRQNEQYF.

This clone was recorded many times. The V and J genes are TRBV7-2 and TRBJ2-7; D is unclear. V lost 5 bases, J lost 3 bases, and 5 bases lay in between. The V gene's germline CDR1 is SGHTA and CDR2 FQGNSA. This CDR3 comprises 11 residues. CDR3 in DNA: TGTGCCAGCAGCCCTCTCTACGAGCAGTACTTC. This translates into CASSPLYEQYF.

The rearrangement uses TRBV2 and TRBJ1-1; no reliable D call. Trimming cost V 8 bases and J 1 base, with 11 bases left between them. Germline V gene data show CDR1 as SNHLY and CDR2 as FYNNEI. The CDR3 has 13 amino acids. CDR3 loop: CASYGRGNTEAFF. CDR3 in DNA: TGTGCCAGCTATGGGCGGGGGAACACTGAAGCTTTCTTT.

This sequence joins TRBV6-5 and TRBJ2-7; 8 bases map to TRBD2. Germline CDR1 and CDR2: MNHEY and SVGAGI. The CDR3 loop spans 15 amino acids. Trimming cost V 4 bases and J 5 bases; bases outside gene matches: 10. CDR3 nucleotides: TGTGCCAGCAGTTTAGCGGGGATGGGCGGCGACGAGCAGTACTTC. This gives the protein CASSLAGMGGDEQYF.

The chain uses TRBV19 and TRBJ1-5; 12 nucleotides align to TRBD1. The germline V gene has CDR1 LNHDA and CDR2 SQIVND (reference sequence). This CDR3 is built from 15 residues. J gave up 6 bases and V 7 bases, and 7 bases lay outside the gene matches. The CDR3 sequence: CASMGTGGASQPQHF. In nucleotides, the CDR3 is TGTGCCAGTATGGGGACAGGGGGCGCATCTCAGCCCCAGCATTTT. Full variable domain (rest looked up from reference TRBV19 and TRBJ1-5): DGGITQSPKYLFRKEGQNVTLSCEQNLNHDAMYWYRQDPGQGLRLIYYSQIVNDFQKGDIAEGYSVSREKKESFPLTVTSAQKNPTAFYLCASMGTGGASQPQHFGDGTRLSIL.

This sequence joins TRBV2 and TRBJ2-5, with no clear D. V was trimmed by 6 bases and J by 0 bases, leaving 8 bases between them. CDR3 size: 13 residues. Looked up from germline, CDR1 is SNHLY and CDR2 is FYNNEI. Here the CDR3 reads CASSNKYQETQYF. DNA of the CDR3: TGTGCCAGCAGCAACAAGTACCAAGAGACCCAGTACTTC. The full variable domain, with the rest looked up from reference TRBV2 and TRBJ2-5, is EPEVTQTPSHQVTQMGQEVILRCVPISNHLYFYWYRQILGQKVEFLVSFYNNEISEKSEIFDDQFSVERPDGSNFTLKIRSTKLEDSAMYFCASSNKYQETQYFGPGTRLLVL.

V usage is TRBV6-1 and J usage is TRBJ1-1; no firm D call. The V end was cut by 2 bases, the J end by 2 bases, with 9 bases between. CDR3 length: 14 amino acids. The germline V gene has CDR1 MNHNS and CDR2 SASEGT. The CDR3 coding sequence is TGTGCCAGCAGTGAACTGAGGAGAAACACTGAAGCTTTCTTT. It is translated as CASSELRRNTEAFF.

The chain has TRBV24-1 and TRBJ1-2; no clear D. The germline V and J ends were trimmed by 1 base and 1 base, with 6 bases remaining between them. The CDR3 length is 14 residues. The germline CDR1 and CDR2 sequences are KGHDR and SFDVKD. In DNA form, the CDR3 reads TGTGCCACCAGTGATTTACGAGGTAACTATGGCTACACCTTC. Its translation: CATSDLRGNYGYTF.

This chain connects TRBV6-5 to TRBJ1-5, with D hard to call. The germline V gene encodes CDR1 MNHEY and CDR2 SVGAGI. Trimming removed 8 bases at V and 1 base at J, with 9 bases between. The CDR3 loop spans 13 amino acids. As DNA, the CDR3 is TGTGCCAGCGGTCTGACAAGCAATCAGCCCCAGCATTTT. Translated: CASGLTSNQPQHF.

The chain employs TRBV6-5 and TRBJ1-2, with a possible D match to TRBD1 (6 bases). The CDR3 is made up of 13 amino acids. From germline, CDR1 is MNHEY and CDR2 SVGAGI. V shed 7 bases and J shed 5 bases, with 14 bases lying between them. The CDR3 is CASNYLRGYGYTF. The CDR3 nucleotides read TGTGCCAGCAACTACCTCAGGGGATATGGCTACACCTTC.

This sequence joins TRBV5-1 and TRBJ1-2; TRBD1 is a possible D gene (5 bases). Trimming took 2 bases from V and 4 from J, leaving 12 bases between them. The germline V gene encodes CDR1 SGHRS and CDR2 YFSETQ. There are 14 residues in the CDR3. This chain's CDR3 is CASSLGESGYGYTF. The CDR3 DNA is TGCGCCAGCAGCTTAGGGGAAAGTGGCTATGGCTACACCTTC.

The genes are TRBV9 and TRBJ1-2, with TRBD1 matching over 7 bases. V lost 3 bases, J lost 4 bases, and 6 bases stayed unmatched. In germline, CDR1 is SGDLS, CDR2 YYNGEE. The CDR3 is 14 amino acids. CDR3 in amino acids: CASSGRTGVYGYTF. CDR3 in DNA: TGTGCCAGCAGCGGTCGGACAGGAGTCTATGGCTACACCTTC.

In DNA, the CDR3 is TGTGCCAGCAGCTTAATGTCGGTAGCGGGGAACACCGGGGAGCTGTTTTTT. Translation: CASSLMSVAGNTGELFF. V usage is TRBV7-3 and J usage is TRBJ2-2; 7 nucleotides line up with TRBD2. Trimming at V came to 1 base and at J to 1 base, leaving 6 bases not matched to a gene. This CDR3 has 17 amino acids. Germline loops: CDR1 SGHTA, CDR2 FQGTGA.